Listed here are 23 T cell receptor beta chains from one sample, sequenced in a study of blood T cell repertoires in COVID-19. TCRdb keeps only in-frame clones here, not all; method: immunoSEQ multiplex PCR. The sample yields roughly 120,000 clones, about 88% seen once. Sequencing was carried out using peripheral blood. The receptors originated from a woman aged 70-85 years who had recovered from COVID-19.

The chain links TRBV7-2 to TRBJ2-3; 10 nucleotides line up with TRBD2. Germline trimming cut 3 bases from V and 4 bases from J; bases unmatched to any gene: 4. The CDR3 has 15 amino acids. Germline V gene sequence: CDR1 SGHTA, CDR2 FQGNSA. CDR3 in amino acids: CASSFLTSGSDTQYF. In DNA form, the CDR3 reads TGTGCCAGCAGCTTTTTGACTAGCGGGTCAGATACGCAGTATTTT.

V is TRBV21-1 and J is TRBJ2-5; whether TRBD2, the table's D call, matches the DNA was not checked. TRBV21-1 is assigned pseudogene status. This CDR3 has 19 amino acids. The CDR3 loop is CASSKEMKAGGPRQETQYF. As DNA, the CDR3 is TGTGCCAGCAGCAAAGAGATGAAAGCGGGAGGGCCTCGCCAAGAGACCCAGTACTTC.

V gene TRBV7-6 combines with J gene TRBJ2-7; 9 bases fit TRBD1. Looked up from germline, CDR1 is SGHVS and CDR2 is FNYEAQ. The CDR3 spans 16 residues. V gave up 4 bases and J gave up 2 bases; unmatched junction bases: 9. The CDR3 reads CASSSQGAQTPYEQYF. The CDR3 coding sequence is TGTGCCAGCAGCTCACAGGGGGCCCAAACCCCCTACGAGCAGTACTTC.

This clone was seen a few times. This chain joins TRBV11-2 and TRBJ1-5; 8 nucleotides agree with TRBD1. J lost 0 bases, V lost 5 bases, and 12 bases had no gene match. CDR3 length: 18 amino acids. Germline values: CDR1 SGHAT, CDR2 FQNNGV. CDR3 in DNA: TGTGCCAGCAGCGCAAGCCTGGGACAGGCCTCTAGCAATCAGCCCCAGCATTTT. It encodes CASSASLGQASSNQPQHF.

V and J are TRBV18 and TRBJ2-2; perhaps TRBD2 as D (5 bases). The V gene's germline CDR1 is KGHSH and CDR2 LQKENI. Trimming removed 1 base at V and 0 bases at J, with 6 bases between. This CDR3 spans 15 amino acids. This CDR3 reads CASSPRGPNTGELFF. CDR3 DNA sequence: TGTGCCAGCTCACCACGCGGGCCGAACACCGGGGAGCTGTTTTTT.

The chain couples TRBV3-1 (or the pseudogene TRBV3-2) to TRBJ1-1, with 9 nucleotides matching TRBD1. Germline CDR1 LGHDT, CDR2 YNNKEL (reference sequence). V lost 3 bases and J lost 3; bases outside the gene matches: 8. CDR3 length equals 16 residues. The CDR3 region has the DNA TGTGCCAGCAGCCAGGTGTCACAGGGGGCGGACACTGAAGCTTTCTTT. Its protein product is CASSQVSQGADTEAFF.

The J gene is TRBJ2-7, the V gene TRBV7-2; D is possibly TRBD1 (6 bases). Trimming left V 3 bases short and J 3 bases short, with 12 bases between. There are 14 residues in the CDR3. Looked up from germline, CDR1 is SGHTA and CDR2 is FQGNSA. The CDR3 DNA follows: TGTGCCAGCAGCTTCCGTTCAGGGGACTACGAGCAGTACTTC. Its protein is CASSFRSGDYEQYF.

The V and J genes are TRBV27 and TRBJ2-5, with D possibly TRBD1 on 6 matching bases. Trimming stripped 7 bases from V and 1 base from J, with 16 bases between. The CDR3 consists of 15 residues. Germline V gives CDR1 MNHEY, CDR2 SMNVEV (reference sequence). This CDR3 reads CASKMRVGAQETQYF. Here the CDR3 DNA reads TGTGCCAGCAAAATGAGGGTGGGGGCCCAAGAGACCCAGTACTTC.

This chain links TRBV7-8 with TRBJ2-7, with 11 bases that match TRBD1. The V segment lost 4 bases and the J segment 5 bases; nucleotides outside the gene matches: 7. Germline assignment: CDR1 SGHVS and CDR2 FQNEAQ. The CDR3 is 15 residues long. The CDR3 spells CASSYRGQGVDEQYF. The CDR3 nucleotides read TGTGCCAGCAGCTATCGGGGACAGGGGGTCGACGAGCAGTACTTC.

The rearrangement links TRBV9 to TRBJ2-1; 15 nucleotides agree with TRBD2. V dropped 2 bases and J dropped 7; count of bases not matched to a gene: 13. Germline loops: CDR1 SGDLS, CDR2 YYNGEE. This CDR3 region has 19 residues. CDR3 amino acids: CASSVGLAGGRTRTNEQFF. In DNA form, the CDR3 reads TGTGCCAGCAGCGTTGGACTAGCGGGGGGGCGAACACGAACAAATGAGCAGTTCTTC.

The rearrangement joins TRBV28 to TRBJ2-2; 8 positions agree with TRBD2. The trim removed 6 bases at V and 2 bases at J, leaving 11 bases unmatched. The CDR3 extends over 17 amino acids. The V gene's germline CDR1 is MDHEN and CDR2 SYDVKM. The CDR3 spells CASSPGPGGPNTGELFF. CDR3 nucleotide sequence: TGTGCCAGCAGCCCCGGCCCGGGAGGGCCAAACACCGGGGAGCTGTTTTTT.

The V and J genes are TRBV27 and TRBJ2-3; the match to TRBD2 covers 9 bases. J lost 5 bases, V lost 3 bases, and 6 bases had no gene match. CDR1 MNHEY and CDR2 SMNVEV come from the germline V gene (reference sequence). The CDR3 is 15 residues long. The CDR3 spells CASSFSAGGVDTQYF. CDR3 nucleotide sequence: TGTGCCAGCAGTTTCTCTGCGGGGGGGGTAGATACGCAGTATTTT.

The chain joins TRBV19 to TRBJ2-7; D not resolved. The CDR3 is made up of 13 amino acids. V lost 6 bases and J lost 3, with 12 bases in between. Germline loops: CDR1 LNHDA, CDR2 SQIVND (reference sequence). CDR3 protein: CASRITTGYEQYF. The CDR3 region has the DNA TGTGCCAGTAGGATAACGACGGGCTACGAGCAGTACTTC.

The chain uses TRBV7-6 and TRBJ2-3; 12 nucleotides match TRBD1. Germline loops: CDR1 SGHVS, CDR2 FNYEAQ. The CDR3 consists of 18 residues. J gave up 1 base and V 4 bases, and 9 bases lay outside the gene matches. The CDR3 bases are TGTGCCAGCAGCTACGGGACAGGGGGCCCCGGGGGCACAGATACGCAGTATTTT. Translation: CASSYGTGGPGGTDTQYF.

This clone is a singleton in its sample. The V gene is TRBV27, the J gene TRBJ2-3; 9 bases are a match to TRBD2. The CDR3 has 13 residues. Germline-derived CDR1 and CDR2 are MNHEY and SMNVEV (reference sequence). V shed 8 bases and J 7 bases; nucleotides not matched to a gene: 7. CDR3 sequence: CASAGGRTNTQYF. As DNA, the CDR3 is TGTGCCAGCGCGGGGGGGCGTACAAATACGCAGTATTTT.

This clone was observed a handful of times. The chain joins TRBV10-2 to TRBJ2-7, with D unresolved. The V end lost 7 bases, the J end lost 1 base, and 8 bases lay between the germline ends. This CDR3 is 12 amino acids long. CDR1 WSHSY and CDR2 SAAADI come from the germline V gene. As DNA, the CDR3 is TGCGCCAGCATTGGCAGTTCCTACGAGCAGTACTTC. Amino acid sequence: CASIGSSYEQYF.

V gene TRBV5-4 combines with J gene TRBJ2-7; 11 bases agree with TRBD1. V was pared by 3 bases and J by 3 bases, with 8 bases of the junction left unmatched. In germline, CDR1 is SGHNT, CDR2 YYREEE (reference sequence). This CDR3 has 16 amino acids. Here the CDR3 DNA reads TGTGCCAGCAGCTCCGGAGGGGGACAGGGGGTCTACGAGCAGTACTTC. Residues: CASSSGGGQGVYEQYF.

The chain is built from TRBV5-1 and TRBJ1-2; D is possibly TRBD1 (5 bases). The CDR3 sequence is 17 residues long. Germline lookup yields CDR1 SGHRS and CDR2 YFSETQ. V was shortened by 3 bases and J by 8 bases, with 26 bases between the two germline ends. CDR3 protein: CASSWSQKQAGNEGYTF. The CDR3 DNA reads as TGCGCCAGCAGCTGGTCCCAAAAACAGGCAGGGAATGAAGGCTACACCTTC. The full variable domain, completed using reference TRBV5-1 and TRBJ1-2, is KAGVTQTPRYLIKTRGQQVTLSCSPISGHRSVSWYQQTPGQGLQFLFEYFSETQRNKGNFPGRFSGRQFSNSRSEMNVSTLELGDSALYLCASSWSQKQAGNEGYTFGSGTRLTVV.

The gene calls are TRBV18 and TRBJ1-5; 9 positions agree with TRBD1. CDR3 length: 18 residues. J gave up 0 bases and V 0 bases, and 6 bases lay outside the gene matches. Looked up from germline, CDR1 is KGHSH and CDR2 is LQKENI. The CDR3: CASSPPRQGGDSNQPQHF. DNA for the CDR3: TGTGCCAGCTCACCACCACGACAGGGGGGCGATAGCAATCAGCCCCAGCATTTT.

This clone was observed a few times. V usage is TRBV6-4 and J usage is TRBJ1-2; no clear D. With 3 bases removed from V and 0 bases from J, the gap between germline ends came to 5 bases. The V gene's germline CDR1 is MRHNA and CDR2 SNTAGT. The CDR3 spans 13 residues. The CDR3 region is CASSESTNYGYTF. The CDR3 DNA reads TGTGCCAGCAGTGAGTCCACTAACTATGGCTACACCTTC.

The chain recombines TRBV21-1 with TRBJ2-7; the table's D call of TRBD1 was not tested on the DNA. TRBV21-1 is assigned pseudogene status. The CDR3 consists of 15 residues. CDR3 in amino acids: CASPPGKSTIYEQYF. Written as DNA, the CDR3 is TGTGCCAGCCCGCCAGGGAAATCTACTATCTACGAGCAGTACTTC.

As regards this clone: This specimen includes other DNA sequences encoding the same CDR3. The genes are TRBV11-1 and TRBJ1-1; a possible D gene is TRBD1 (6 bases). The germline CDR1 and CDR2 sequences are SGHAT and FQDESV (reference sequence). This CDR3 contains 14 residues. The V gene lost 1 base and the J gene lost 4 bases, with 10 bases spanning the gap. Here the CDR3 reads CASSLGRGATEAFF. CDR3 bases: TGTGCCAGCAGCTTAGGCCGGGGGGCCACTGAAGCTTTCTTT.

The V gene is TRBV7-9, the J gene TRBJ2-5; tentative D call: TRBD2 (6 bases). Trimming cost V 4 bases and J 5 bases, with 17 bases left between them. This CDR3 region has 15 residues. Germline-derived CDR1 and CDR2 are SEHNR and FQNEAQ (reference sequence). CDR3 in DNA: TGTGCCAGCAGCTCCACGACTAGACACCCGGAGACCCAGTACTTC. Amino acids: CASSSTTRHPETQYF. Full variable domain (rest looked up from reference TRBV7-9 and TRBJ2-5): DTGVSQNPRHKITKRGQNVTFRCDPISEHNRLYWYRQTLGQGPEFLTYFQNEAQLEKSRLLSDRFSAERPKGSFSTLEIQRTEQGDSAMYLCASSSTTRHPETQYFGPGTRLLVL.